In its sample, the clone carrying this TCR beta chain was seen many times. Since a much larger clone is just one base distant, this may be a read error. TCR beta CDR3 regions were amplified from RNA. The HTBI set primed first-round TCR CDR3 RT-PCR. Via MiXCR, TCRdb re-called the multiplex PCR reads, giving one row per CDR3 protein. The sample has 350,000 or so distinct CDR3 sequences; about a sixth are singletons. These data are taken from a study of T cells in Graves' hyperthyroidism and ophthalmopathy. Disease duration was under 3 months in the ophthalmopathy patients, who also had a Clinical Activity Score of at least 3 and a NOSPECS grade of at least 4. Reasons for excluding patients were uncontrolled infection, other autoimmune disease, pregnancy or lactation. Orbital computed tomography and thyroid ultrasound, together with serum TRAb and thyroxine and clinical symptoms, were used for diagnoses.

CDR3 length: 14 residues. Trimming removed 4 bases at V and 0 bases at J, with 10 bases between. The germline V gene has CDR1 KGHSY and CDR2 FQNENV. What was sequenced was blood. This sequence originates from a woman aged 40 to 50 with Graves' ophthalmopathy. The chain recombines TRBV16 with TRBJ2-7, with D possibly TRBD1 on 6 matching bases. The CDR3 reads CASSPPDSSYEQYF. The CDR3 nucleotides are TGTGCCAGCAGCCCCCCGGACAGCTCCTACGAGCAGTACTTC.